This T cell receptor beta chain originates from a study of T cell responses to AZD1222 COVID-19 vaccine. It was second doses at about 4 or about 12 weeks that were pooled. Method: immunoSEQ multiplex PCR; TCRdb's copy keeps in-frame clones and lacks some. There are roughly 24,000 clones in the sample; approximately 88% occur only once, and around 2.7% lies in the top ten. V was cut by 1 base and J by 0 bases, with 13 bases left in between. CDR1 and CDR2 (germline): SGHDN, FVKESK. The CDR3 spans 17 residues. This clone was counted a single time. Its antigen is unknown. The study, taken as a whole, reports: Donors in the cohort were predominantly white British and more often female, and clonal diversity was possibly underestimated. In all cases, repertoires were sampled only after the peak T cell response.

This chain joins TRBV14 and TRBJ1-3; D ambiguous. This clonotype originated in an adult who received the AZD1222 COVID-19 vaccine. The sequences come from peripheral blood, collected 28 days after the second AZD1222 dose. The CDR3 sequence is CASSQVGGFSSGNTIYF. For the CDR3, the DNA is TGTGCCAGCAGCCAAGTTGGAGGGTTTAGCTCTGGAAACACCATATATTTT.